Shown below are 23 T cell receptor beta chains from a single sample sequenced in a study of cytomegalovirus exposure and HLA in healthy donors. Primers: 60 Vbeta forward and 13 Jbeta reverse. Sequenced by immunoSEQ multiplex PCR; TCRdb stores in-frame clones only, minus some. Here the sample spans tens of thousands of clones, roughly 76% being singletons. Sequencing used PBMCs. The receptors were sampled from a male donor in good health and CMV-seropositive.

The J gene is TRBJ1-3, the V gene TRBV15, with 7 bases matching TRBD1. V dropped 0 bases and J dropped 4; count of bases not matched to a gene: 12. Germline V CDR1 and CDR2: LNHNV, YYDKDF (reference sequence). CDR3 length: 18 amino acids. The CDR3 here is CATSRDGQVGRTGNTIYF. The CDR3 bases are TGTGCCACCAGCAGAGACGGACAGGTCGGACGTACCGGAAACACCATATATTTT.

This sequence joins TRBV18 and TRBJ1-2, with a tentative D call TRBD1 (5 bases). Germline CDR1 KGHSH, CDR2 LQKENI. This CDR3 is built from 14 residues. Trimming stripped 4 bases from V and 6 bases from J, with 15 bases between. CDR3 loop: CASSRQGEFDGYTF. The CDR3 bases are TGTGCCAGCTCACGTCAGGGTGAATTTGATGGCTACACCTTC.

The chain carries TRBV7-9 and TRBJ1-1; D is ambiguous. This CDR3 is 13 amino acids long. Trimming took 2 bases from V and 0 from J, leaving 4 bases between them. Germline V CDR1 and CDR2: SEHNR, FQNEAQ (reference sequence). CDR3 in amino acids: CASSLQMNTEAFF. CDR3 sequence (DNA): TGTGCCAGCAGCTTACAAATGAACACTGAAGCTTTCTTT.

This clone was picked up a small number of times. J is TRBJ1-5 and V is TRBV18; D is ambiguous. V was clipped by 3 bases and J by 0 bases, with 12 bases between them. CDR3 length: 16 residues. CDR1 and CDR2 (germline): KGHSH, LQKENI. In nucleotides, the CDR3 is TGTGCCAGCTCACCCGAGGCAGCCTATAGCAATCAGCCCCAGCATTTT. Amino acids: CASSPEAAYSNQPQHF.

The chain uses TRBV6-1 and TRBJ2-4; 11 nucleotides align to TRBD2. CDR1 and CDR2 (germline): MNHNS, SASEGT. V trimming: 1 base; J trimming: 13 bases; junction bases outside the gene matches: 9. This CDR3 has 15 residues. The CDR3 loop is CASSEGTSGRQHQYF. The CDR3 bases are TGTGCCAGCAGTGAAGGGACTAGCGGGCGCCAGCACCAGTACTTC.

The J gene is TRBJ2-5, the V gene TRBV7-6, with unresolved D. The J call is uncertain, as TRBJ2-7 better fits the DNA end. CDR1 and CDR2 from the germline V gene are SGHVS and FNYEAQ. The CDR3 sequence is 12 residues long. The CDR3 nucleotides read TGTGCCAGCAGCTTAGAGCCGTACGAGCAGTACTTC. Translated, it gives CASSLEPYEQYF.

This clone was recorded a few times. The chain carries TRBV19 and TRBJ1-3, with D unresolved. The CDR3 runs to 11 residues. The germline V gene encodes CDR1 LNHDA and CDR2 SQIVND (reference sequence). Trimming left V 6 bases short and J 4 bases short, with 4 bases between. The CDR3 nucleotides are TGTGCCAGTAGGAGCGGAAACACCATATATTTT. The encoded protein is CASRSGNTIYF.

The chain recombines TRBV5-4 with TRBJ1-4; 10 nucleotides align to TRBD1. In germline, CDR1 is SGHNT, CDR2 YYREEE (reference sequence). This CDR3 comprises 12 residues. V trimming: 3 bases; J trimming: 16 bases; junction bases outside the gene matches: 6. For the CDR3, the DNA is TGTGCCAGCAGCTACGGGACAGGGGTTGAGTTTTTT. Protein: CASSYGTGVEFF.

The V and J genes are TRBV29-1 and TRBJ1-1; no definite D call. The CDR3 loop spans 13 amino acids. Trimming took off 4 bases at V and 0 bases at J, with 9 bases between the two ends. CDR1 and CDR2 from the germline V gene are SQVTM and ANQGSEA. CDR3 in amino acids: CSVGQFMNTEAFF. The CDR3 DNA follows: TGCAGCGTTGGGCAGTTCATGAACACTGAAGCTTTCTTT.

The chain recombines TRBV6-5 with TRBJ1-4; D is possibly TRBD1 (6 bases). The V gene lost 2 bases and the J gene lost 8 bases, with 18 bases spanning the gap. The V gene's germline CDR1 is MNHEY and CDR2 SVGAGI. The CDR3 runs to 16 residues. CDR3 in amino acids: CASSYKAGVFEEKLFF. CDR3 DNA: TGTGCCAGCAGTTACAAGGCAGGGGTCTTCGAGGAAAAACTGTTTTTT.

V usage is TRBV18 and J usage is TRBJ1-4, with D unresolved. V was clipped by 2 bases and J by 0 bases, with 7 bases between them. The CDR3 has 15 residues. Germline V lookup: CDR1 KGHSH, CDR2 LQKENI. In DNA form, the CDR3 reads TGTGCCAGCTCACCAGAGATTGCAACTAATGAAAAACTGTTTTTT. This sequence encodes CASSPEIATNEKLFF.

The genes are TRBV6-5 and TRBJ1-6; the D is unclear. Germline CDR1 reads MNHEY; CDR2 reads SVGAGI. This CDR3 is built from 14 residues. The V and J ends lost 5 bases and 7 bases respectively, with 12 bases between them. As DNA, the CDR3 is TGTGCCAGCAGTAGAAGCGCTGGGAATTCACCCCTCCACTTT. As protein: CASSRSAGNSPLHF.

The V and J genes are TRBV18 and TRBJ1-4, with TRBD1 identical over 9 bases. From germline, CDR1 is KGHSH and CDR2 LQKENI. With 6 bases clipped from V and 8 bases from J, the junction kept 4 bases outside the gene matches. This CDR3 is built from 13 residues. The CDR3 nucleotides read TGTGCCAGCTCGCCGGGACAGGGAGAAAAACTGTTTTTT. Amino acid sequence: CASSPGQGEKLFF. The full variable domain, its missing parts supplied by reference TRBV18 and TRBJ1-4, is NAGVMQNPRHLVRRRGQEARLRCSPMKGHSHVYWYRQLPEEGLKFMVYLQKENIIDESGMPKERFSAEFPKEGPSILRIQQVVRGDSAAYFCASSPGQGEKLFFGSGTQLSVL.

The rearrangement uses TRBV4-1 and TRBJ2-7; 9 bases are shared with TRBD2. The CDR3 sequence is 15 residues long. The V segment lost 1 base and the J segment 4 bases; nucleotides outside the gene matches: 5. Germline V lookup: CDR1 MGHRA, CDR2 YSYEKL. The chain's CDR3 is CASSQVIAGVYEQYF. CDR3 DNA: TGCGCCAGCAGCCAAGTGATAGCGGGAGTGTACGAGCAGTACTTC.

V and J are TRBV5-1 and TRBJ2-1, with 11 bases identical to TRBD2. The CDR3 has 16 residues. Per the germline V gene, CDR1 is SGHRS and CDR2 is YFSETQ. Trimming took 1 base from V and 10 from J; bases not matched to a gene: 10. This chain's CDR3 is CASSLNSGGAKGEQFF. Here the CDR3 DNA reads TGCGCCAGCAGCTTGAATAGCGGGGGGGCCAAAGGAGAGCAGTTCTTC.

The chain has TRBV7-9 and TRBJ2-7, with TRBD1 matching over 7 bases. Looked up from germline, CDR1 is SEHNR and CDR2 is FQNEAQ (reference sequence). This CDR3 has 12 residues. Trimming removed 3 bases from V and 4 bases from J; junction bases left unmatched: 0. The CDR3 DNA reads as TGTGCCAGCAGCTTGACAGGGTACGAGCAGTACTTC. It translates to CASSLTGYEQYF.

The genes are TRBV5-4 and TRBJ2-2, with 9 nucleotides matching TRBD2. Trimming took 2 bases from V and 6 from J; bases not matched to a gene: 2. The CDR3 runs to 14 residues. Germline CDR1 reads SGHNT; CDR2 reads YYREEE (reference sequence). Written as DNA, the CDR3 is TGTGCCAGCAGCTTAGCGGGAGGCTCCGGGGAGCTGTTTTTT. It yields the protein CASSLAGGSGELFF.

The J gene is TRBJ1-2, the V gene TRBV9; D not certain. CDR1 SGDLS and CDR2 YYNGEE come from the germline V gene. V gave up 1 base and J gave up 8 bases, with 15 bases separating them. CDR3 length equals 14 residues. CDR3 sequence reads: CASSVPNSLRGYTF. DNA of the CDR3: TGTGCCAGCAGCGTACCAAATAGTCTACGGGGCTACACCTTC.

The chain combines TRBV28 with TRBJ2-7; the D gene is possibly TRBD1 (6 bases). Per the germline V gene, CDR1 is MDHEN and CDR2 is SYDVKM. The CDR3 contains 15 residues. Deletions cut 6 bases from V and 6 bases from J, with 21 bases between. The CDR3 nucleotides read TGTGCCAGCAGCCGAGTCGGACAGAGGGTCGGCGAGCAGTACTTC. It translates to CASSRVGQRVGEQYF.

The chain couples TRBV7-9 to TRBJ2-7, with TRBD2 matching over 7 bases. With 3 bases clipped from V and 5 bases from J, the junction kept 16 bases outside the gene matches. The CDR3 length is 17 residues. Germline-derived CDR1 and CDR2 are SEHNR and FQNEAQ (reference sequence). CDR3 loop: CASSLDRDYQYLDEQYF. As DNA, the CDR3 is TGTGCCAGCAGCTTGGACCGGGACTACCAATACTTAGACGAGCAGTACTTC. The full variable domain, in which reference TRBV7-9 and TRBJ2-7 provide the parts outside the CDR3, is DTGVSQNPRHKITKRGQNVTFRCDPISEHNRLYWYRQTLGQGPEFLTYFQNEAQLEKSRLLSDRFSAERPKGSFSTLEIQRTEQGDSAMYLCASSLDRDYQYLDEQYFGPGTRLTVT.

CDR3 sequence (DNA): TGTGCAAGTCGCTTAGGTCGGTCAGGAGGAAGGGCCTGGGTATGGTACGAGCAGTACTTC. Translation: CASRLGRSGGRAWVWYEQYF. The rearrangement joins TRBV12-2 to TRBJ2-5; TRBD2 is taken as the D call from the table, unchecked against the DNA. With the DNA end fitting TRBJ2-7 better, the J assignment may be wrong. TRBV12-2 is an annotated pseudogene. This CDR3 contains 20 residues.

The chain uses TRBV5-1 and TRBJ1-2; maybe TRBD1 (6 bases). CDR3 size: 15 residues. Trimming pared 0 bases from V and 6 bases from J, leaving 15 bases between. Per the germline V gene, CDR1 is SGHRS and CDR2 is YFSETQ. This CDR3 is CASSLGTGITNGYTF. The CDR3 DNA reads TGCGCCAGCAGCTTGGGAACAGGGATAACTAATGGCTACACCTTC.

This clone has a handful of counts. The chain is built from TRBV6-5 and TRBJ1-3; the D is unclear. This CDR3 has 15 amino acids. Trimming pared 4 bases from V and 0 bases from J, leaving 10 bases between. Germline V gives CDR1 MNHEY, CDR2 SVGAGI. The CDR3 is CASSLGVGSGNTIYF. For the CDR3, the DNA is TGTGCCAGCAGTTTGGGAGTCGGCTCTGGAAACACCATATATTTT.